This is a list of T cell receptor beta chains from one sample in a study of identical twins. TCRdb itself ran the 5' RACE reads through MiXCR, one entry per CDR3 protein. This table has approximately 350,000 distinct CDR3 sequences, approximately 13% appearing once. A further study also used this sample, focusing on yellow fever vaccine responses in identical twins.

What was sequenced was CD8+ T cells sorted from blood. These receptors came from a woman between 18 and 30 years old in good health. The CDR3 runs from the conserved cysteine through the conserved F or W.

v_gene | CDR3aa
TRBV6-5 | CASSYLGADTQYF
TRBV27 | CASSVRDRGTDTQYF
TRBV27 | CASSFVLAGGPSEQFF
TRBV29-1 | CSVTQPGPPSSAGTQYF
TRBV4-1 | CASSIRTSGGADTDTQYF
TRBV6-4 | CASSDSGLAADTQYF
TRBV29-1 | CSVGRSSYEQYF
TRBV5-1 | CASSLEDYTDTQYF
TRBV7-3 | CASSLIAGENEQFF
TRBV12-3/TRBV12-4 | CASSPSSGETQYF
TRBV24-1 | CGTSDFIVFSQAGALSYEQYF
TRBV15 | CATSRDPTHEQFF
TRBV12-3/TRBV12-4 | CASSLGTEYEQYF